This TCR beta chain was sequenced during a study of CD8 T cells in ankylosing spondylitis. In its sample, this clonotype was seen a few times. Each CDR3 protein is one row after TCRdb ran MiXCR on the 5' RACE reads. The sample has approximately 200,000 distinct CDR3 sequences, around 13% seen once. Germline assignment: CDR1 MGHRA and CDR2 YSYEKL. The CDR3 contains 15 residues. Trimming cost V 5 bases and J 1 base, with 15 bases left between them. This TCR came from a male donor with ankylosing spondylitis or in good health (not recorded which). The sample consisted of blood, either unsorted or a sorted T cell fraction (not recorded which). The chain recombines TRBV4-1 with TRBJ2-7; D possibly corresponds to TRBD1 (5 bases). The CDR3 sequence is CASSDEIDSSYEQYF. In DNA, the CDR3 is TGCGCCAGCAGCGATGAGATCGACAGTTCCTACGAGCAGTACTTC.